This passage covers 2 T cell receptor beta chains from one sample sequenced in a study of PD-L1 blockade in urothelial cancer. Time point in this sample: peripheral blood 6 weeks after treatment start. Some clones are missing from TCRdb's copy, which holds only in-frame ones; the method was immunoSEQ multiplex PCR. The sample holds about 130,000 clones, about 82% seen once. The material sequenced was PBMCs, taken around atezolizumab (anti-PD-L1) treatment. Receptors originate from a man aged 50-60 years with urothelial cancer.

This clone was found a few times. V and J are TRBV6-1 and TRBJ2-7, with 7 bases that match TRBD1. Germline assignment: CDR1 MNHNS and CDR2 SASEGT. The CDR3 consists of 14 residues. V was pared by 6 bases and J by 3 bases, with 8 bases of the junction left unmatched. The CDR3 loop is CASSRVTGIYEQYF. In nucleotides, the CDR3 is TGTGCCAGCAGCCGTGTGACAGGGATCTACGAGCAGTACTTC.

J is TRBJ1-5 and V is TRBV28, with D uncertain. CDR1 is MDHEN, CDR2 SYDVKM, per germline. This CDR3 spans 14 amino acids. V lost 6 bases and J 3 bases, leaving 12 bases between the germline ends. CDR3 bases: TGTGCCAGCAGCCGACTTCAGATCAATCAGCCCCAGCATTTT. Translated, it gives CASSRLQINQPQHF.